This record covers a single T cell receptor beta chain. The antigen is unknown. These data come from a study of T cell responses to AZD1222 COVID-19 vaccine. General study results and limits: Nearly half of unique spike-specific TCRs reportedly avoided B.1.351 and B.1.1.7 mutated regions. There were vaccine-associated CD4 TCRs across spike, dominant at 160-218 and 743-854.

Generated by immunoSEQ multiplex PCR, the TCRdb table keeps only in-frame clones and is missing some. The sample lists 140,000 to 150,000 clones; more than 90% were seen once. The germline gives CDR1 SGHNT, CDR2 YYREEE (reference sequence). V was trimmed by 5 bases and J by 0 bases, leaving 7 bases between them. The CDR3 spans 13 residues. The source is an adult in good health. The sequenced sample was peripheral blood, obtained on day 0 of AZD1222 vaccination. The J gene is TRBJ2-3, the V gene TRBV5-4, with a possible D match to TRBD1 (6 bases). The CDR3 spells CASRDRSTDTQYF. CDR3 sequence (DNA): TGTGCCAGCAGGGACAGAAGCACAGATACGCAGTATTTT.